This T cell receptor beta chain is drawn from a study of PD-1 blockade in classical Hodgkin lymphoma. TCRdb's copy holds only in-frame clones and misses some; the assay was immunoSEQ multiplex PCR. The table shows more than 85,000 clones, with roughly 90% occurring only once. Details on this clone: Antigen: not known.

The study, taken as a whole, reports: Newly diagnosed patients reportedly trailed healthy donors in baseline TCR diversity. Complete responders had baseline diversity similar to newly diagnosed patients.

This CDR3 spans 14 amino acids. The V gene lost 0 bases and the J gene lost 5 bases, with 8 bases spanning the gap. CDR1 SGDLS and CDR2 YYNGEE come from the germline V gene. Time point: cycle 4 day 1 (C4D1), after 6 weeks of nivolumab. All the patients suffered relapse after autologous stem cell transplantation, and brentuximab vedotin exposure differed. The clonotype was recovered from a human donor with classical Hodgkin lymphoma. The source material was peripheral blood mononuclear cells (PBMCs), sampled before the fourth cycle of nivolumab. The chain couples TRBV9 to TRBJ1-4, with a possible D match to TRBD1 (6 bases). CDR3 amino acids: CASSVGQVNEKLFF. The CDR3 DNA reads TGTGCCAGCAGCGTAGGACAGGTCAATGAAAAACTGTTTTTT.